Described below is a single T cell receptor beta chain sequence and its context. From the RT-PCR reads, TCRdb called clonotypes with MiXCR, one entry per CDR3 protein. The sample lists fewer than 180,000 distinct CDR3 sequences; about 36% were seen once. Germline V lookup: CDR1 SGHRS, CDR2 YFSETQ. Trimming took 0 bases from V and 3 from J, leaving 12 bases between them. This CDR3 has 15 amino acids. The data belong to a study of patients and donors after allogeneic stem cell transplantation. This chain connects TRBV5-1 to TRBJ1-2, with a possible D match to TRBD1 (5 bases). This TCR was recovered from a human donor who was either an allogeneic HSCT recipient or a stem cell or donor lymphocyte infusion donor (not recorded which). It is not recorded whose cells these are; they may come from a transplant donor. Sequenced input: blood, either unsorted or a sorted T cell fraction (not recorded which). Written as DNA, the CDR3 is TGCGCCAGCAGCTTGGTAGGGACTAAGGACTATGGCTACACCTTC. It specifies CASSLVGTKDYGYTF.